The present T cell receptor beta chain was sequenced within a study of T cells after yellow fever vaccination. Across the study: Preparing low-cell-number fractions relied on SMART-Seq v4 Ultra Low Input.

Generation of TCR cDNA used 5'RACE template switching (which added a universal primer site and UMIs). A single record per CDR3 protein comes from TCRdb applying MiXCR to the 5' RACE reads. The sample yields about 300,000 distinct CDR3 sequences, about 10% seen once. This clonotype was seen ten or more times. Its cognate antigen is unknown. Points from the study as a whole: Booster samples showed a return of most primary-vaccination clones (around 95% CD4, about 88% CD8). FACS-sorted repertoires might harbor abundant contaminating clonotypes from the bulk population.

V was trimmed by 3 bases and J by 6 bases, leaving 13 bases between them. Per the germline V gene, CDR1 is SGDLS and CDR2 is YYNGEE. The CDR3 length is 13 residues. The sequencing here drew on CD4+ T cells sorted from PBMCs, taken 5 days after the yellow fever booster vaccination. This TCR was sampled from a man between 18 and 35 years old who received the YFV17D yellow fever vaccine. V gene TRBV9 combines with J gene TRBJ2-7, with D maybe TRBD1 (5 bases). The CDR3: CASSEGPGSEQYF. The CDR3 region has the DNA TGTGCCAGCAGCGAGGGCCCAGGGTCCGAGCAGTACTTC.